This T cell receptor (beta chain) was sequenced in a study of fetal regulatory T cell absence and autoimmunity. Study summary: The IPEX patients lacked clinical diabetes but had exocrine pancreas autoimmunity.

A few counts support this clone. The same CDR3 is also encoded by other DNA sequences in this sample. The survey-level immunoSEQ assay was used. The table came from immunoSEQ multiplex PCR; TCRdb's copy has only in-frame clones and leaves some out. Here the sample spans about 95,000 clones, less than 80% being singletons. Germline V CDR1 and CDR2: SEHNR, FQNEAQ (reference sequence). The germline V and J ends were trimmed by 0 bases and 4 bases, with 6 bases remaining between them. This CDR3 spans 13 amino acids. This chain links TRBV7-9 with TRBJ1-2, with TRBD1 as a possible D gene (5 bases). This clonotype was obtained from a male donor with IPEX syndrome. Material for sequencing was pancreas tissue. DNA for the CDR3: TGTGCCAGCAGCTTAGCGGGGGGCTATGGCTACACCTTC. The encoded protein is CASSLAGGYGYTF.